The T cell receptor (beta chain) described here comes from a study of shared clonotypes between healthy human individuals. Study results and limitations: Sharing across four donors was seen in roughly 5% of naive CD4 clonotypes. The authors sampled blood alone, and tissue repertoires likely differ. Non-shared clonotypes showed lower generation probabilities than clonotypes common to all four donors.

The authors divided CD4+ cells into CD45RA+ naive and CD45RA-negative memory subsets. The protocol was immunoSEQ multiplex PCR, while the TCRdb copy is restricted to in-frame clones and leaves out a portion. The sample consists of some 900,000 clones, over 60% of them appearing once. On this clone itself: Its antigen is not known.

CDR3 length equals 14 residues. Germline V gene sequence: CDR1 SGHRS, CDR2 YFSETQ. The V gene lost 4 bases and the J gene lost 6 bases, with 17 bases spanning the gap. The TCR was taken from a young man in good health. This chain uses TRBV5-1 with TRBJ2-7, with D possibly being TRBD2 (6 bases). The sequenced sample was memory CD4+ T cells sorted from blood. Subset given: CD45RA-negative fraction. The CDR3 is CASSLRDSGSEQYF. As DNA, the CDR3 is TGCGCCAGCAGCCTCCGGGACTCCGGGTCCGAGCAGTACTTC.